Presented here are 29 T cell receptor beta chains from one specimen sequenced in a study of control samples from healthy donors and cancer patients. This table comes from immunoSEQ multiplex PCR, and its TCRdb copy is limited to in-frame clones, with some not included. The profile shows approximately 100,000 clones, about 89% of them singletons. Sequenced sample: blood. The receptor set was obtained from a man aged 25-45 years in good health.

The chain joins TRBV6-5 to TRBJ1-2, with D possibly matching TRBD1 (6 bases). The CDR3 loop spans 14 amino acids. Trimming stripped 5 bases from V and 7 bases from J, with 17 bases between. Germline-derived CDR1 and CDR2 are MNHEY and SVGAGI. CDR3 sequence (DNA): TGTGCCAGCAGTCCTATCCAGGGGAGGGGTGGCTACACCTTC. Translating it yields CASSPIQGRGGYTF.

The CDR3 DNA is TGTGCCAGCAGTGAATTCGCCAGTTACTCTGGAAACACCATATATTTT. Its protein product is CASSEFASYSGNTIYF. The chain is built from TRBV25-1 and TRBJ1-3; D remains ambiguous. This CDR3 comprises 16 residues. Germline assignment: CDR1 MGHDK and CDR2 SYGVNS. V was pared by 1 base and J by 0 bases, with 10 bases between. Complete variable domain (other parts from reference TRBV25-1 and TRBJ1-3): EADIYQTPRYLVIGTGKKITLECSQTMGHDKMYWYQQDPGMELHLIHYSYGVNSTEKGDLSSESTVSRIRTEHFPLTLESARPSHTSQYLCASSEFASYSGNTIYFGEGSWLTVV.

The V gene is TRBV30, the J gene TRBJ2-3, with D maybe TRBD1 (6 bases). The CDR3 totals 15 residues. The germline V and J ends were trimmed by 2 bases and 5 bases, with 17 bases remaining between them. Germline lookup yields CDR1 GTSNPN and CDR2 SVGIG (reference sequence). CDR3 in amino acids: CAWSSGGGFEDTQYF. The CDR3 nucleotides are TGTGCCTGGAGTAGTGGGGGCGGCTTTGAAGATACGCAGTATTTT.

This chain joins TRBV6-5 and TRBJ2-5, with D perhaps TRBD2 (6 bases). The CDR3 is made up of 13 amino acids. V was trimmed by 7 bases and J by 5 bases, leaving 14 bases between them. Germline values: CDR1 MNHEY, CDR2 SVGAGI. CDR3 loop: CASIAEAGETQYF. The DNA for the CDR3 is TGTGCCAGCATCGCGGAGGCGGGGGAGACCCAGTACTTC.

The CDR3 here is CATSDPGSNYGYTF. Here the CDR3 DNA reads TGTGCCACCAGTGATCCAGGATCCAACTATGGCTACACCTTC. This chain links TRBV24-1 with TRBJ1-2; no clear D. CDR1 is KGHDR and CDR2 is SFDVKD in the germline V gene. This CDR3 is built from 14 residues. Trimming shortened V by 3 bases and J by 2 bases, and 9 bases separated the two germline ends.

The chain uses TRBV9 and TRBJ1-2, with D perhaps TRBD1 (6 bases). Germline V gives CDR1 SGDLS, CDR2 YYNGEE. V lost 2 bases and J 4 bases, leaving 9 bases between the germline ends. This CDR3 is 13 amino acids long. For the CDR3, the DNA is TGTGCCAGCAGCGTTCAGGGGTCCTATGGCTACACCTTC. Protein product: CASSVQGSYGYTF. Full variable domain (missing parts from reference TRBV9 and TRBJ1-2): DSGVTQTPKHLITATGQRVTLRCSPRSGDLSVYWYQQSLDQGLQFLIQYYNGEERAKGNILERFSAQQFPDLHSELNLSSLELGDSALYFCASSVQGSYGYTFGSGTRLTVV.

The V and J genes are TRBV11-2 and TRBJ2-5; D call uncertain. The CDR3 covers 14 residues. CDR1 and CDR2 from the germline V gene are SGHAT and FQNNGV. The V gene lost 5 bases and the J gene lost 1 base, with 11 bases spanning the gap. DNA for the CDR3: TGTGCCAGCAGCCGCCGCGACGGCCAAGAGACCCAGTACTTC. The encoded protein is CASSRRDGQETQYF.

The chain links TRBV7-9 to TRBJ2-3, with 8 bases that match TRBD1. The length of the CDR3 is 14 residues. CDR1 and CDR2 from the germline V gene are SEHNR and FQNEAQ (reference sequence). V lost 3 bases to trimming and J lost 4 bases; unmatched junction nucleotides: 3. The CDR3, as DNA: TGTGCCAGCAGCTTGCGGACAGGGCCAGATACGCAGTATTTT. It translates to CASSLRTGPDTQYF.

The V call is TRBV9, the J call TRBJ2-3; a possible D gene is TRBD1 (6 bases). V shed 1 base and J shed 1 base, with 16 bases lying between them. The CDR3 is made up of 17 amino acids. The germline CDR1 and CDR2 sequences are SGDLS and YYNGEE. CDR3 sequence (DNA): TGTGCCAGCAGCGTATTCGGCAGGGGTTGGGGCACAGATACGCAGTATTTT. This encodes CASSVFGRGWGTDTQYF.

The chain combines TRBV6-1 with TRBJ2-7; D is ambiguous. CDR3 length: 15 residues. CDR1 and CDR2 from the germline V gene are MNHNS and SASEGT. Trimming removed 2 bases from V and 2 bases from J, with 13 bases in between. This chain's CDR3 is CASSEPETRTYEQYV. The CDR3 DNA is TGTGCCAGCAGTGAACCGGAAACAAGAACCTACGAGCAGTACGTC.

The chain links TRBV19 to TRBJ1-4, with 7 bases lining up with TRBD1. The V gene end was trimmed by 7 bases and the J gene end by 3 bases; junction bases not matched to a gene: 8. CDR1 and CDR2 (germline): LNHDA, SQIVND (reference sequence). The CDR3 is made up of 15 amino acids. The CDR3 nucleotides are TGTGCCAGTATGGGAAGGGGGCTTGCTAATGAAAAACTGTTTTTT. Amino acid sequence: CASMGRGLANEKLFF.

The chain couples TRBV7-9 to TRBJ1-1, with TRBD1 as a possible D gene (6 bases). The CDR3 covers 14 residues. The V and J ends lost 3 bases and 4 bases respectively, with 12 bases between them. Per germline, CDR1 SEHNR and CDR2 FQNEAQ (reference sequence). The CDR3 region is CASSFQGRSTEAFF. The CDR3 nucleotides are TGTGCCAGCAGCTTTCAGGGGCGGAGCACTGAAGCTTTCTTT.

The chain combines TRBV6-5 with TRBJ1-1, with D possibly being TRBD1 (5 bases). The V end was cut by 4 bases, the J end by 0 bases, with 9 bases between. The CDR3 runs 14 residues. Germline CDR1 is MNHEY and CDR2 is SVGAGI. The CDR3 nucleotides read TGTGCCAGCAGTTGGCAGGGCGTGAACACTGAAGCTTTCTTT. It encodes CASSWQGVNTEAFF.

V gene TRBV7-2 combines with J gene TRBJ1-1; perhaps TRBD1 as D (6 bases). Germline loops: CDR1 SGHTA, CDR2 FQGNSA. Trimming took 3 bases from V and 1 from J, leaving 9 bases between them. The length of the CDR3 is 14 residues. The CDR3 is CASSFGGENTEAFF. CDR3 in DNA: TGTGCCAGCAGCTTCGGGGGCGAGAACACTGAAGCTTTCTTT. Full variable domain (remainder filled in from reference TRBV7-2 and TRBJ1-1): GAGVSQSPSNKVTEKGKDVELRCDPISGHTALYWYRQSLGQGLEFLIYFQGNSAPDKSGLPSDRFSAERTGGSVSTLTIQRTQQEDSAVYLCASSFGGENTEAFFGQGTRLTVV.

In regard to this clone: One junction end disagrees with the germline gene, perhaps due to a read error. Other DNA sequences in this sample translate to the same CDR3. CDR3 bases: TGTGCTAGCTCCCCTATGGAAGGGACTGAAGCTTTCTTT. Translating gives CASSPMEGTEAFF. The chain employs TRBV18 and TRBJ1-1; D uncertain. The CDR3 is 13 residues long. The germline V gene has CDR1 KGHSH and CDR2 LQKENI.

This chain links TRBV27 with TRBJ1-5; D remains ambiguous. V lost 5 bases and J 4 bases, leaving 9 bases between the germline ends. This CDR3 region has 13 residues. Germline CDR1 reads MNHEY; CDR2 reads SMNVEV (reference sequence). CDR3 nucleotides: TGTGCCAGCAGTGCGTCAAGGAATCAGCCCCAGCATTTT. Translated, it gives CASSASRNQPQHF.

The V call is TRBV2, the J call TRBJ2-1; 8 nucleotides line up with TRBD2. Germline V gene lookup returns CDR1 SNHLY and CDR2 FYNNEI. V shed 4 bases, J shed 3 bases, and the junction held 11 bases outside the gene matches. This CDR3 comprises 17 residues. The DNA for the CDR3 is TGTGCCAGCAGTGGATTCCGGGGGGGCACCCTCTACAATGAGCAGTTCTTC. Amino acid sequence: CASSGFRGGTLYNEQFF.

J is TRBJ2-4 and V is TRBV7-9; the match to TRBD2 covers 7 bases. J lost 11 bases, V lost 5 bases, and 12 bases had no gene match. CDR1 is SEHNR and CDR2 is FQNEAQ in the germline V gene (reference sequence). The CDR3 length is 14 residues. In DNA, the CDR3 is TGTGCCAGCAGCCCAATCGGACCGGCGGGGGTTCAGTACTTC. It codes for CASSPIGPAGVQYF.

V gene TRBV7-8 combines with J gene TRBJ2-5; 7 positions match TRBD2. Germline V gene sequence: CDR1 SGHVS, CDR2 FQNEAQ. The CDR3 has 15 residues. V shed 3 bases, J shed 4 bases, and the junction held 8 bases outside the gene matches. The CDR3 nucleotides are TGTGCCAGCAGCTTCAAGAGCGGGGCGCTAGAGACCCAGTACTTC. The encoded protein is CASSFKSGALETQYF.

J is TRBJ1-2 and V is TRBV28, with D hard to call. Trimming stripped 3 bases from V and 2 bases from J, with 4 bases between. CDR1 and CDR2 (germline): MDHEN, SYDVKM. CDR3 length: 12 amino acids. The CDR3 is CASSFRNYGYTF. DNA for the CDR3: TGTGCCAGCAGTTTTCGGAACTATGGCTACACCTTC.

V gene TRBV19 combines with J gene TRBJ2-2; 8 bases align to TRBD1. Germline CDR1 and CDR2: LNHDA and SQIVND (reference sequence). Trimming cost V 6 bases and J 5 bases; bases outside gene matches: 11. This CDR3 region has 16 residues. Here the CDR3 DNA reads TGTGCCAGTAGGAGCTCAGGGACAGGAAGAACCGGGGAGCTGTTTTTT. This codes for CASRSSGTGRTGELFF.

This clone occurred a few times. This chain's CDR3 is CASSLLPGQGEAFF. The CDR3 region has the DNA TGCGCCAGCAGCTTACTCCCGGGACAGGGGGAAGCTTTCTTT. The chain carries TRBV5-1 and TRBJ1-1, with 10 bases fitting TRBD1. This CDR3 is 14 amino acids long. V was pared by 2 bases and J by 8 bases, with 6 bases of the junction left unmatched. The germline V gene encodes CDR1 SGHRS and CDR2 YFSETQ.

This chain connects TRBV9 to TRBJ2-1; the D call may be TRBD1 or TRBD2 (5 bases each). Germline V gene sequence: CDR1 SGDLS, CDR2 YYNGEE. The V gene lost 1 base and the J gene lost 2 bases, with 13 bases spanning the gap. The CDR3 is 16 amino acids. The CDR3 nucleotides are TGTGCCAGCAGCGTACGAGGACTGGGGCCCTACAATGAGCAGTTCTTC. Translation gives CASSVRGLGPYNEQFF. The full variable domain, in which reference TRBV9 and TRBJ2-1 provide the parts outside the CDR3, is DSGVTQTPKHLITATGQRVTLRCSPRSGDLSVYWYQQSLDQGLQFLIQYYNGEERAKGNILERFSAQQFPDLHSELNLSSLELGDSALYFCASSVRGLGPYNEQFFGPGTRLTVL.

The CDR3 loop reads CASSSRLATDTQYF. CDR3 coding DNA: TGCGCCAGCAGCTCCCGACTAGCAACAGATACGCAGTATTTT. The chain recombines TRBV5-1 with TRBJ2-3; 7 bases fit TRBD2. V gave up 3 bases and J gave up 3 bases; unmatched junction bases: 4. The germline V gene encodes CDR1 SGHRS and CDR2 YFSETQ. The CDR3 runs to 14 residues.

The chain employs TRBV5-8 and TRBJ2-7; TRBD1 aligns across 7 bases. There are 13 residues in the CDR3. Germline assignment: CDR1 SGHTS and CDR2 YDEGEE. Trimming removed 3 bases from V and 4 bases from J; junction bases left unmatched: 4. The CDR3 sequence: CASSSGTVYEQYF. Here the CDR3 DNA reads TGTGCCAGCAGCTCAGGGACAGTTTACGAGCAGTACTTC.

The chain has TRBV3-1 (or the pseudogene TRBV3-2) and TRBJ2-7; 8 positions match TRBD2. Per germline, CDR1 LGHDT and CDR2 YNNKEL (reference sequence). The CDR3 extends over 14 amino acids. The ends lost 5 bases at V and 5 bases at J; junction bases unmatched: 8. CDR3 sequence (DNA): TGTGCCAGCAGCTCCGGGGCGGGGGGTGACGAGCAGTACTTC. This gives the protein CASSSGAGGDEQYF.

Written as DNA, the CDR3 is TGTGCCTCTCAGGGTCAGGGGGATTACGAGCAGTACTTC. Encoded protein: CASQGQGDYEQYF. The V call is TRBV30, the J call TRBJ2-7; the match to TRBD1 covers 7 bases. The CDR3 spans 13 residues. The V gene end was trimmed by 7 bases and the J gene end by 4 bases; junction bases not matched to a gene: 10. In germline, CDR1 is GTSNPN, CDR2 SVGIG (reference sequence).

This chain joins TRBV11-3 and TRBJ2-5; D gene unclear. CDR1 and CDR2 (germline): SGHNT, YENEEA. CDR3 length: 15 residues. V shed 0 bases and J shed 2 bases, with 10 bases lying between them. The CDR3 loop is CASSLDGNRQETQYF. The CDR3 DNA follows: TGTGCCAGCAGCTTAGATGGGAACAGACAAGAGACCCAGTACTTC.

This clone was observed a single time. The V gene is TRBV15, the J gene TRBJ1-1; the D gene is possibly TRBD1 (5 bases). Trimming removed 0 bases at V and 2 bases at J, with 13 bases between. The CDR3 runs to 16 residues. Germline V gene sequence: CDR1 LNHNV, CDR2 YYDKDF (reference sequence). Written as DNA, the CDR3 is TGTGCCACCAGCAGAGATCCAGGGATGCGTAACACTGAAGCTTTCTTT. Encoded protein: CATSRDPGMRNTEAFF. Together with reference TRBV15 and TRBJ1-1, the CDR3 gives the full variable domain: DAMVIQNPRYQVTQFGKPVTLSCSQTLNHNVMYWYQQKSSQAPKLLFHYYDKDFNNEADTPDNFQSRRPNTSFCFLDIRSPGLGDTAMYLCATSRDPGMRNTEAFFGQGTRLTVV.